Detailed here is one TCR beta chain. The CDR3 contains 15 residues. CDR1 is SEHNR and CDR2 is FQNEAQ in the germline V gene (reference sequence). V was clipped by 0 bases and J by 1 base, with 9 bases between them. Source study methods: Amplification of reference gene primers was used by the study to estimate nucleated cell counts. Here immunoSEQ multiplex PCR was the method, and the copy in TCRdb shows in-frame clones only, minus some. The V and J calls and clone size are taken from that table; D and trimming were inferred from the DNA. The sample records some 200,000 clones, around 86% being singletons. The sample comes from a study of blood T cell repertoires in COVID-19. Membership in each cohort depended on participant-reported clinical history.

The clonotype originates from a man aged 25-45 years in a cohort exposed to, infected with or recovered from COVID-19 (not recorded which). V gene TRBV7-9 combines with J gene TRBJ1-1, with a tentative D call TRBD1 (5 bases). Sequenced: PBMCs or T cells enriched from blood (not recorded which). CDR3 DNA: TGTGCCAGCAGCTTAGCGGGACTCCCGAACACTGAAGCTTTCTTT. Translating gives CASSLAGLPNTEAFF.